Listed below are T cell receptor beta chains from one sample, sequenced in a study of response to subunit inactivated influenza vaccine. TCRdb passed the RT-PCR reads through MiXCR, listing each CDR3 protein once. This table holds some 480,000 distinct CDR3 sequences, over 9.5% found once. This material consisted of PBMCs from blood, taken roughly 47 days after vaccination. The source of these receptors is a middle-aged man who received an inactivated influenza vaccine. CDR3s include the opening cysteine and the closing phenylalanine or tryptophan. Fields, in order: CDR3 length, clone size, D gene, V gene, J gene, CDR3 DNA, CDR3 protein. The D gene is left open where the match is weak. Not all rows give a size; the values are once, few, many and, for expanded clones, a class.

14,few,.,TRBV6-4,TRBJ2-3,TGTGCCCCTTGCCCTCGGGACAACACAGATACGCAGTATTTT,CAPCPRDNTDTQYF
13,.,.,TRBV29-1,TRBJ1-6,TGCAGCTTTCGACAGGCCGAGAATTCACCCCTCCACTTT,CSFRQAENSPLHF
14,few,.,TRBV4-2,TRBJ2-7,TGTGCCAGCAGTCCCCTTCTGACAGCCCTCGAGCAGTACTTC,CASSPLLTALEQYF
13,many,.,TRBV5-1,TRBJ2-5,TGCGCCAGCAGCTTGAACATTGGAGAGACCCAGTACTTC,CASSLNIGETQYF
15,few,.,TRBV5-6,TRBJ2-7,TGTGCCAGCAGCCCCAGGGGGAGCGGGGTCTACGAGCAGTACTTC,CASSPRGSGVYEQYF
18,few,TRBD2,TRBV4-2,TRBJ2-5,TGTGCCAGCAGCCACCGGACTAGCGGGGGGACCTACCAAGAGACCCAGTACTTC,CASSHRTSGGTYQETQYF
14,many,.,TRBV20-1,TRBJ1-2,TGCAGTGCTAGAGATCACAGGGCTGACTATGGCTACACCTTC,CSARDHRADYGYTF
16,.,TRBD2,TRBV15,TRBJ2-3,TGTGCCACGCGGAACCCGAGCGGGAGGTATACAGATACGCAGTATTTT,CATRNPSGRYTDTQYF
16,.,TRBD2,TRBV20-1,TRBJ2-1,TGCAGTGCTATGGACCCACTAGCGGGAGTAGACAATGAGCAGTTCTTC,CSAMDPLAGVDNEQFF
12,.,.,TRBV2,TRBJ1-3,TGTGCCAGCAGTGAAGACCTCCCGGGACACAAGTTT,CASSEDLPGHKF
11,few,.,TRBV12-3/TRBV12-4,TRBJ1-1,TGTGCCAGCAGTGACTACACTGAAGCTTTCTTT,CASSDYTEAFF
15,many,TRBD2,TRBV5-6,TRBJ2-1,TGTGCCAGCAGCCAACTAGCGGGACACTACAATGAGCAGTTCTTC,CASSQLAGHYNEQFF
15,many,.,TRBV12-3/TRBV12-4,TRBJ1-5,TGTGCCAGCAGCCGGACTCGTATTGGGAATCAGCCCCAGCATTTT,CASSRTRIGNQPQHF
13,.,.,TRBV12-3/TRBV12-4,TRBJ1-1,TGTGCCAGCAGTTTTAGTCGTAACACTGAAGCTTTCTTT,CASSFSRNTEAFF
13,.,.,TRBV12-3/TRBV12-4,TRBJ2-2,TGTGCCAGCAGTTTATACTTCACCGGGGAGCTGTTTTTT,CASSLYFTGELFF
12,few,.,TRBV7-2,TRBJ1-2,TGTGCCAGCGATGTAGGGAACTATGGCTACACCTTC,CASDVGNYGYTF
15,few,.,TRBV7-8,TRBJ2-5,TGTGCCAGCAGCAAAGGCACAGGGAACCAAGAGACCCAGTACTTC,CASSKGTGNQETQYF
13,.,.,TRBV9,TRBJ1-1,TGTGCCAGCAGTGGCGGGGGGAAGACTGAAGCTTTCTTT,CASSGGGKTEAFF
13,few,TRBD1,TRBV10-3,TRBJ2-5,TGTGCCATCAGACCCGGGACAGGGGAGACCCAGTACTTC,CAIRPGTGETQYF
15,.,TRBD2,TRBV20-1,TRBJ2-7,TGCAGTGCTACCAACCCCGGGACTAGTCACTACGAGCAGTACTTC,CSATNPGTSHYEQYF
14,.,.,TRBV25-1,TRBJ1-1,TGTGCCAGCAGTGAATCTCAGTATTACACTGAAGCTTTCTTT,CASSESQYYTEAFF
13,many,TRBD1,TRBV20-1,TRBJ1-2,TGCAGTGCTCGACAGGGGGCAGACTATGGCTACACCTTC,CSARQGADYGYTF
16,.,TRBD1,TRBV20-1,TRBJ2-1,TGCAGTGCTAGCCCGCCCCGACAGGGGTTAGAGGATGAGCAGTTCTTC,CSASPPRQGLEDEQFF
13,many,TRBD1,TRBV5-1,TRBJ1-4,TGCGCCAGCAGCGAGAGGACAGGCGGGAAACTGTTTTTT,CASSERTGGKLFF
14,.,.,TRBV2,TRBJ1-5,TGTGCCAGCAAAGGGGGGACCACGAATCAGCCCCAGCATTTT,CASKGGTTNQPQHF
17,many,TRBD2,TRBV11-2,TRBJ2-1,TGTGCCAGCAGCCAAATCAGCACTGCGGGGGACTACAATGAGCAGTTCTTC,CASSQISTAGDYNEQFF
16,many,TRBD2,TRBV10-3,TRBJ2-1,TGTGCCATCAGTGAAGGTTGGAGCGGGAGGAGCAATGAGCAGTTCTTC,CAISEGWSGRSNEQFF
20,.,TRBD1,TRBV3-1,TRBJ2-5,TGTGCCAGCAGCCAAGACTACCAGGGGGCGCGTTTCTTCCCCCAAGAGACCCAGTACTTC,CASSQDYQGARFFPQETQYF
13,many,.,TRBV2,TRBJ2-1,TGTGCCAGCAGCTCGGACGGGGGTTGGTTGCAGTTCTTC,CASSSDGGWLQFF
16,.,.,TRBV2,TRBJ2-6,TGTGCCAGCAGCCCACAGACAGACTCTGGGGCCAACGTCCTGACTTTC,CASSPQTDSGANVLTF
15,many,TRBD1,TRBV5-6,TRBJ2-2,TGTGCCAGCAGCTTTGGGACAGGAAACACCGGGGAGCTGTTTTTT,CASSFGTGNTGELFF
12,few,.,TRBV12-3/TRBV12-4,TRBJ2-5,TGTGCCAGCAGTGACGAGAACGAGACCCAGTACTTC,CASSDENETQYF
14,few,.,TRBV7-9,TRBJ2-4,TGTGCCAGCAGTGGATTTTTAGGCAAAAACATTCAGTACTTC,CASSGFLGKNIQYF
15,.,TRBD1,TRBV20-1,TRBJ2-7,TGCAGTGCTAGTGACGGGGACAGACTATCCTACGAGCAGTACTTC,CSASDGDRLSYEQYF
14,few,.,TRBV20-1,TRBJ2-1,TGCAGTGCTAGGACGGGAGCAAGGGGCAATGAGCAGTTCTTC,CSARTGARGNEQFF
12,many,.,TRBV7-8,TRBJ2-7,TGTGCCAGCAGCTTAGATAGGAGTGAGCAGTACTTC,CASSLDRSEQYF
14,.,TRBD1,TRBV7-2,TRBJ2-7,TGTGCCAGCAGCTCTAGACAGGGACCCTACGAGCAGTACTTC,CASSSRQGPYEQYF
14,few,.,TRBV27,TRBJ1-4,TGTGCCAGCAAACAACAGGGCCCTAATGAAAAACTGTTTTTT,CASKQQGPNEKLFF
12,few,.,TRBV6-1,TRBJ1-1,TGTGCCAGCAGTGAGACCCTCCGTGAAGCTTTCTTT,CASSETLREAFF
15,few,TRBD2,TRBV5-1,TRBJ2-2,TGCGCCAGCACCAGCGGGGGACTAAACACCGGGGAGCTGTTTTTT,CASTSGGLNTGELFF
20,.,TRBD1,TRBV12-5,TRBJ1-4,TGTGCTAGTGATTTGGTACGTGGGACAGGGTTTCTCGATCCTTCCGAAAAACTGTTTTTT,CASDLVRGTGFLDPSEKLFF
14,many,.,TRBV20-1,TRBJ2-1,TGCAGTGCTAGAGATTTCGACCGTTACAATGAGCAGTTCTTC,CSARDFDRYNEQFF
17,few,TRBD2,TRBV28,TRBJ2-1,TGTGCCAGCAGTCCACAGCGACTAGCGGGAGTCTCATGGGAGCAGTTCTTC,CASSPQRLAGVSWEQFF
13,many,.,TRBV29-1,TRBJ2-7,TGCAGCGTTGAAGTACAGGAACCCTACGAGCAGTACTTC,CSVEVQEPYEQYF
14,many,TRBD1,TRBV5-1,TRBJ2-5,TGCGCCAGCAGCCCGGGACAGCAACAAGAGACCCAGTACTTC,CASSPGQQQETQYF
17,.,TRBD1,TRBV27,TRBJ1-5,TGTGCCAGCAGAGCGGACAGGGCCCCTTATAGCAATCAGCCCCAGCATTTT,CASRADRAPYSNQPQHF